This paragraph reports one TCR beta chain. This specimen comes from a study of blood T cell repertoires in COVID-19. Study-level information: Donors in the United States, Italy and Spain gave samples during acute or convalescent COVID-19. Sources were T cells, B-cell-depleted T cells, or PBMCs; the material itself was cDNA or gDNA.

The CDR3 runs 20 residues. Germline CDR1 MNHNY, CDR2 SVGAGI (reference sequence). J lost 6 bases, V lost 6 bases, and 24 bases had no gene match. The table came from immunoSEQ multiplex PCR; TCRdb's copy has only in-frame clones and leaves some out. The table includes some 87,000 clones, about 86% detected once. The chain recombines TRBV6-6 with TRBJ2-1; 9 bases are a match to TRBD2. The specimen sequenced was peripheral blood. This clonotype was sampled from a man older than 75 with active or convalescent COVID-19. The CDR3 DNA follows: TGTGCCAGCAGCCTCGCCCCGGGACTAGCAGTACCGCGGGAGCGCAATGAGCAGTTCTTC. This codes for CASSLAPGLAVPRERNEQFF.